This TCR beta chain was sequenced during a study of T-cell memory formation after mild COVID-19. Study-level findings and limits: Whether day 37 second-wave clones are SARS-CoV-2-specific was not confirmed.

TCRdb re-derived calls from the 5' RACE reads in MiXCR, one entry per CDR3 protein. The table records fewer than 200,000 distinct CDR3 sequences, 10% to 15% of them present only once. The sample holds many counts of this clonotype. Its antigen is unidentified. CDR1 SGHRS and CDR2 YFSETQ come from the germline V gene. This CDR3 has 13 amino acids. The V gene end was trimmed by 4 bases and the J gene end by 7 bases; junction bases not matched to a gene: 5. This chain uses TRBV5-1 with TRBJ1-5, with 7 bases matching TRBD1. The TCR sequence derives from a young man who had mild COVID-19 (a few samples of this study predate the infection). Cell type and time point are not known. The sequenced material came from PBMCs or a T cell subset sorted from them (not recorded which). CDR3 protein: CASSQGVGQPQHF. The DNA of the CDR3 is TGCGCCAGCAGCCAGGGGGTTGGCCAGCCCCAGCATTTT.